This T cell receptor (beta chain) was recorded in a study of T cells after posttransplantation cyclophosphamide. Study-level findings and limits: TRB clonality was highly associated with recipient CMV seropositivity and reactivation.

The related graft donor's blood sample was taken on the day of bone marrow donation. This clone was picked up many times. The antigen is undetermined. CDR1 is MNHNS and CDR2 is SASEGT in the germline V gene. The CDR3 covers 13 residues. The junction had 2 bases not matched to a gene; V was cut back by 3 bases and J by 3 bases. The data were produced by immunoSEQ multiplex PCR, yet TCRdb's version contains in-frame clones alone and is incomplete. The data show over 35,000 clones, none appearing only once, with 2% to 2.5% held by the ten largest. The rearrangement uses TRBV6-1 and TRBJ2-7; 7 bases agree with TRBD1. The clonotype was recovered from a man aged 50-60 years in good health, CMV-negative, and a related stem cell transplant donor. Sequenced input: PBMCs. As DNA, the CDR3 is TGTGCCAGCAGTGATGGGGACAGCTACGAGCAGTACTTC. Protein product: CASSDGDSYEQYF.